This T cell receptor beta chain was observed in a study of CD8 T cells in Susac syndrome. Germline CDR1 DFQATT, CDR2 SNEGSKA (reference sequence). V was trimmed by 3 bases and J by 8 bases, leaving 16 bases between them. The CDR3 has 13 amino acids. TCR beta sequencing was performed on blood CD8+ and CD4+ T cells. A quantity of about 0.5 to 1 ug RNA underwent reverse transcription using random hexamers. TCRdb called the immunoSEQ multiplex PCR reads again in MiXCR, with one record for every CDR3 protein. Of approximately 120,000 distinct CDR3 sequences in the sample, about 94% were seen once. What was sequenced was CD8+ T cells from PBMCs. The receptor's source is a human donor with Susac syndrome. This chain joins TRBV20-1 and TRBJ1-2, with D hard to call. CDR3 sequence: CSARTSQLRGYTF. CDR3 sequence (DNA): TGCAGTGCTAGGACATCGCAGTTACGGGGCTACACCTTC.